This is a list of T cell receptor beta chains from one sample in a study of identical twins. Each CDR3 protein is one row after TCRdb ran MiXCR on the 5' RACE reads. The table lists around 480,000 distinct CDR3 sequences, roughly an eighth of them singletons. The same data also went into a second study, on yellow fever vaccine responses in identical twins.

Sequencing was carried out using CD4+ T cells sorted from blood. The receptors come from a woman aged 18-35 years in good health. Each CDR3 is given with its conserved first and last residue. Fields, in order: J gene, D gene, clone size, V gene, CDR3 protein, CDR3 DNA. A D gene is named only where the DNA matches it firmly. The size of a clone is reported for some rows only, either as once, few or many, or as a class for expanded clones.

j_call: TRBJ2-3; d_call: TRBD1; clone_size: many; v_call: TRBV4-3; cdr3_aa: CASSQDFPGQGATDTQYF; cdr3_nt: TGCGCCAGCAGCCAAGATTTCCCCGGACAGGGGGCGACAGATACGCAGTATTTT
j_call: TRBJ2-1; d_call: TRBD2; clone_size: many; v_call: TRBV2; cdr3_aa: CASRSLAGGPGEQFF; cdr3_nt: TGTGCCAGCAGATCACTAGCGGGGGGGCCGGGTGAGCAGTTCTTC
j_call: TRBJ2-5; d_call: -; clone_size: -; v_call: TRBV28; cdr3_aa: CASSPRSKLTQYF; cdr3_nt: TGTGCCAGCAGTCCCCGGTCTAAACTGACCCAGTACTTC
j_call: TRBJ2-7; d_call: TRBD1; clone_size: -; v_call: TRBV12-3/TRBV12-4; cdr3_aa: CASSLFRGPYEQYF; cdr3_nt: TGTGCCAGCAGTTTATTCAGGGGGCCCTACGAGCAGTACTTC
j_call: TRBJ1-1; d_call: -; clone_size: few; v_call: TRBV6-5; cdr3_aa: CASRQRGTEAFF; cdr3_nt: TGTGCCAGCAGGCAAAGGGGGACTGAAGCTTTCTTT
j_call: TRBJ2-1; d_call: TRBD2; clone_size: few; v_call: TRBV10-3; cdr3_aa: CAISELAGVNEQFF; cdr3_nt: TGTGCCATCAGTGAACTAGCGGGAGTTAATGAGCAGTTCTTC
j_call: TRBJ2-7; d_call: -; clone_size: few; v_call: TRBV5-5; cdr3_aa: CASRRNIAGDYEQYF; cdr3_nt: TGTGCCAGCAGACGAAATATTGCGGGTGACTACGAGCAGTACTTC
j_call: TRBJ2-3; d_call: -; clone_size: few; v_call: TRBV12-3/TRBV12-4; cdr3_aa: CASSLGRGPNTDTQYF; cdr3_nt: TGTGCCAGCAGTTTAGGGCGGGGCCCCAACACAGATACGCAGTATTTT
j_call: TRBJ2-3; d_call: TRBD1; clone_size: few; v_call: TRBV5-1; cdr3_aa: CASSLTTQGITDTQYF; cdr3_nt: TGCGCCAGCAGCTTAACCACACAGGGGATCACCGATACGCAGTATTTT
j_call: TRBJ2-1; d_call: -; clone_size: few; v_call: TRBV7-9; cdr3_aa: CASSLFGPSRNEQFF; cdr3_nt: TGTGCCAGCAGCTTATTCGGCCCCTCAAGGAATGAGCAGTTCTTC
j_call: TRBJ2-7; d_call: -; clone_size: -; v_call: TRBV2; cdr3_aa: CASNRQVNEQYF; cdr3_nt: TGTGCCAGCAACCGACAGGTCAACGAGCAGTACTTC
j_call: TRBJ2-3; d_call: -; clone_size: -; v_call: TRBV10-3; cdr3_aa: CATQNDPGDTQYF; cdr3_nt: TGTGCCACCCAGAACGACCCTGGCGATACGCAGTATTTT
j_call: TRBJ2-3; d_call: TRBD2; clone_size: many; v_call: TRBV29-1; cdr3_aa: CSVGRAGGGTQYF; cdr3_nt: TGCAGCGTTGGAAGAGCGGGAGGGGGTACGCAGTATTTT
j_call: TRBJ1-6; d_call: TRBD1; clone_size: few; v_call: TRBV10-3; cdr3_aa: CAIRGQANSPLHF; cdr3_nt: TGTGCCATCAGGGGACAGGCTAATTCACCCCTCCACTTT
j_call: TRBJ1-5; d_call: TRBD1; clone_size: few; v_call: TRBV20-1; cdr3_aa: CSAPGQARQPQHF; cdr3_nt: TGCAGTGCTCCTGGACAGGCGCGTCAGCCCCAGCATTTT
j_call: TRBJ2-1; d_call: -; clone_size: few; v_call: TRBV7-9; cdr3_aa: CASSLYAGDNEQFF; cdr3_nt: TGTGCCAGCAGCTTATATGCAGGGGACAATGAGCAGTTCTTC
j_call: TRBJ2-2; d_call: -; clone_size: -; v_call: TRBV12-3/TRBV12-4; cdr3_aa: CASSDRRVNTGELFF; cdr3_nt: TGTGCCAGCAGTGACAGGAGGGTGAACACCGGGGAGCTGTTTTTT
j_call: TRBJ2-1; d_call: -; clone_size: many; v_call: TRBV29-1; cdr3_aa: CSVEREQTNEQFF; cdr3_nt: TGCAGCGTTGAAAGGGAGCAGACCAATGAGCAGTTCTTC
j_call: TRBJ2-3; d_call: -; clone_size: few; v_call: TRBV4-2; cdr3_aa: CASSALTDTQYF; cdr3_nt: TGTGCCAGCAGCGCCCTTACAGATACGCAGTATTTT